This TCR beta chain was observed in a study of memory CD4+ T cells and cytomegalovirus serostatus. This clone was recorded once. What it binds is unknown. Single viable CD3+CD4+CD8-CD45RO+ cells were sorted as the memory CD4+ T cells. CMV serostatus came from serum IgG against pp150, pp28, p38, p52. The repertoire was sequenced with immunoSEQ multiplex PCR; TCRdb's copy has only in-frame clones and lacks some. The sample consists of about 26,000 clones, under 85% of them appearing once. CDR3 length: 15 residues. CDR1 and CDR2 (germline): LGHNA, YNFKEQ. J was trimmed by 4 bases and V by 1 base; bases with no gene match: 5. Study-wide points: CMV serostatus prediction reached median AUC roughly 0.95, or 0.91 with US-trained model. CD4+ memory repertoires contained about two fifths of the roughly 160 reported CMV TCRbeta sequences.

The sequence was obtained from an adult in good health and CMV-seronegative. Sample: memory CD4+ T cells from blood. This chain connects TRBV4-2 to TRBJ2-5; 8 bases map to TRBD2. The CDR3 sequence is CASSQGSGGRETQYF. The CDR3 coding sequence is TGTGCCAGCAGCCAAGGGTCGGGGGGGCGAGAGACCCAGTACTTC.